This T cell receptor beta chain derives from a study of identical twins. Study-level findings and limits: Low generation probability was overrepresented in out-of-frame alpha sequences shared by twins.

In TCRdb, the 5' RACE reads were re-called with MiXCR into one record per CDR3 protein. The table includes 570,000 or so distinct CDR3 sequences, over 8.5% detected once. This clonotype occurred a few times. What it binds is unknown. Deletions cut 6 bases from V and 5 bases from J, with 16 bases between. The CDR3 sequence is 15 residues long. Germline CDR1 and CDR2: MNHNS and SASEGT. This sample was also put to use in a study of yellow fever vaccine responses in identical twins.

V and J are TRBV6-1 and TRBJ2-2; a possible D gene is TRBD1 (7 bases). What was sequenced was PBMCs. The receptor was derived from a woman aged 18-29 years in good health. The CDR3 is CASRLGGGGTGELFF. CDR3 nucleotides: TGTGCCAGCAGACTTGGAGGGGGCGGAACCGGGGAGCTGTTTTTT.